The 32 T cell receptor beta chains presented below share a single source sample, sequenced in a study of response to subunit inactivated influenza vaccine. TCRdb processed the RT-PCR reads anew with MiXCR; each CDR3 protein has one entry. The sample contains about 240,000 distinct CDR3 sequences, 12% of which appear only once. This material consisted of non-naive T cells sorted from PBMCs, taken approximately 15 days before vaccination. All receptors derive from a man between 45 and 60 years old who received an inactivated influenza vaccine.

Only a few counts were recorded for this clonotype. The chain carries TRBV6-5 and TRBJ2-7, with D perhaps matching TRBD2 (5 bases). CDR3 length: 15 residues. Germline V lookup: CDR1 MNHEY, CDR2 SVGAGI. The germline V and J ends were trimmed by 0 bases and 4 bases, with 13 bases remaining between them. The CDR3 sequence is CASSYSSRRGYEQYF. DNA for the CDR3: TGTGCCAGCAGTTACTCGAGCAGGCGAGGGTACGAGCAGTACTTC.

This clonotype was seen more than once but under ten times. The J gene is TRBJ2-2, the V gene TRBV7-2; D might be TRBD2 (5 bases). Germline V CDR1 and CDR2: SGHTA, FQGNSA. V lost 1 base, J lost 8 bases, and 11 bases lay in between. The CDR3 loop spans 14 amino acids. CDR3 nucleotide sequence: TGTGCCAGCAGCTTAGTAATGGGAGCTGGGGAGCTGTTTTTT. It yields the protein CASSLVMGAGELFF.

Only a few counts were recorded for this clonotype. V and J are TRBV12-3 or TRBV12-4 and TRBJ2-2, with TRBD1 as a possible D gene (6 bases). The germline V and J ends were trimmed by 5 bases and 5 bases, with 12 bases remaining between them. This CDR3 has 14 residues. The DNA for the CDR3 is TGTGCCAGCAGTGGTAGGACAGTTACCGGGGAGCTGTTTTTT. It specifies CASSGRTVTGELFF.

CDR3 amino acids: CARATIPRGWTEAFF. For the CDR3, the DNA is TGTGCCAGAGCAACGATACCCAGGGGATGGACTGAAGCTTTCTTT. The genes are TRBV6-1 and TRBJ1-1, with D possibly TRBD1 on 6 matching bases. V was cut by 9 bases and J by 5 bases, with 22 bases left in between. This CDR3 is built from 15 residues. Germline CDR1 and CDR2: MNHNS and SASEGT.

The chain is built from TRBV20-1 and TRBJ2-7; D unclear. CDR1 DFQATT and CDR2 SNEGSKA come from the germline V gene (reference sequence). The CDR3 is made up of 13 amino acids. The CDR3 sequence: CSKKGSGVDEQYF. In DNA, the CDR3 is TGCTCAAAGAAGGGCTCTGGGGTGGACGAGCAGTACTTC.

This clonotype has a count of ten or more. The rearrangement links TRBV3-1 to TRBJ2-1, with 15 positions matching TRBD2. The ends lost 2 bases at V and 6 bases at J; junction bases unmatched: 5. The CDR3 sequence is 17 residues long. CDR1 is LGHDT, CDR2 YNNKEL, per germline (reference sequence). The CDR3 nucleotides are TGTGCCAGCAGCCAACAATGGACTAGCGGGAGGGCCAATGAGCAGTTCTTC. It specifies CASSQQWTSGRANEQFF.

This chain joins TRBV27 and TRBJ2-5, with D possibly matching TRBD2 (6 bases). The CDR3 extends over 17 amino acids. Per the germline V gene, CDR1 is MNHEY and CDR2 is SMNVEV (reference sequence). V was clipped by 0 bases and J by 2 bases, with 16 bases between them. Here the CDR3 DNA reads TGTGCCAGCAGTTTATCGTGGTGGGGGGACGAACAAGAGACCCAGTACTTC. Translated, it gives CASSLSWWGDEQETQYF.

This clonotype was seen more than once but under ten times. The rearrangement joins TRBV25-1 to TRBJ2-5, with 8 bases aligning to TRBD1. Germline CDR1 MGHDK, CDR2 SYGVNS. The CDR3 covers 18 residues. Germline trimming cut 2 bases from V and 4 bases from J; bases unmatched to any gene: 15. Here the CDR3 DNA reads TGTGCCAGCAGTGAAGGCGGTGGAGTCAGGGGGCGAAGAGAGACCCAGTACTTC. Translating gives CASSEGGGVRGRRETQYF.

This chain joins TRBV20-1 and TRBJ2-5; 10 bases align to TRBD1. V lost 4 bases to trimming and J lost 5 bases; unmatched junction nucleotides: 7. The germline V gene has CDR1 DFQATT and CDR2 SNEGSKA (reference sequence). This CDR3 contains 14 residues. This chain's CDR3 is CSATGTGAGETQYF. The DNA of the CDR3 is TGCAGTGCTACCGGGACAGGGGCGGGTGAGACCCAGTACTTC.

Many counts were recorded for this clonotype. The V and J genes are TRBV15 and TRBJ2-3; 8 nucleotides agree with TRBD1. V was clipped by 2 bases and J by 2 bases; unmatched bases: 3. The CDR3 is 15 residues long. The germline V gene has CDR1 LNHNV and CDR2 YYDKDF (reference sequence). CDR3 DNA sequence: TGTGCCACCAGCAGACGGACAGGGATCACAGATACGCAGTATTTT. This gives the protein CATSRRTGITDTQYF. Full variable domain (rest looked up from reference TRBV15 and TRBJ2-3): DAMVIQNPRYQVTQFGKPVTLSCSQTLNHNVMYWYQQKSSQAPKLLFHYYDKDFNNEADTPDNFQSRRPNTSFCFLDIRSPGLGDTAMYLCATSRRTGITDTQYFGPGTRLTVL.

This clonotype was seen ten or more times. The chain joins TRBV4-3 to TRBJ2-3; 7 nucleotides agree with TRBD2. Germline assignment: CDR1 LGHNA and CDR2 YSLEER. There are 16 residues in the CDR3. After removal of 0 bases from V and 1 base from J, the junction contained 4 bases not matched to a gene. DNA of the CDR3: TGCGCCAGCAGCCAAGATGGCGCGGGGGGCACAGATACGCAGTATTTT. Translation gives CASSQDGAGGTDTQYF.

This clonotype has ten or more counts. The chain has TRBV6-1 and TRBJ2-6; D is possibly TRBD2 (5 bases). V lost 5 bases to trimming and J lost 2 bases, with 13 bases between them. This CDR3 region has 16 residues. Germline CDR1 is MNHNS and CDR2 is SASEGT. The CDR3 sequence: CASSKEVGTGANVLTF. CDR3 bases: TGTGCCAGCAGTAAGGAGGTTGGGACTGGGGCCAACGTCCTGACTTTC.

This clonotype was observed a handful of times. The J gene is TRBJ2-7, the V gene TRBV29-1; D unclear. Germline V gene sequence: CDR1 SQVTM, CDR2 ANQGSEA. V lost 4 bases and J lost 1, with 14 bases in between. CDR3 length: 14 residues. CDR3 in DNA: TGCAGCGTTGCATATTCAGTGCCTTCCTACGAGCAGTACTTC. Its translation: CSVAYSVPSYEQYF.

The sample holds a few counts of this clonotype. J is TRBJ1-4 and V is TRBV29-1, with D possibly TRBD1 on 5 matching bases. Germline-derived CDR1 and CDR2 are SQVTM and ANQGSEA. Trimming cost V 7 bases and J 0 bases, with 18 bases left between them. The CDR3 consists of 16 residues. This CDR3 reads CSASPSGGATNEKLFF. In DNA form, the CDR3 reads TGCAGCGCCAGCCCCTCGGGGGGGGCAACTAATGAAAAACTGTTTTTT.

The chain has TRBV6-5 and TRBJ1-5; D may be TRBD1 (5 bases). Germline V gives CDR1 MNHEY, CDR2 SVGAGI. The CDR3 contains 14 residues. V lost 1 base and J lost 5, with 9 bases in between. DNA of the CDR3: TGTGCCAGCAGTTACTTAGGGGACCATCAGCCCCAGCATTTT. Protein product: CASSYLGDHQPQHF.

The sample holds a few counts of this clonotype. V gene TRBV5-6 combines with J gene TRBJ2-1; TRBD1 matches at 9 bases. The CDR3 totals 16 residues. Germline assignment: CDR1 SGHDT and CDR2 YYEEEE. V shed 4 bases, J shed 8 bases, and the junction held 13 bases outside the gene matches. As DNA, the CDR3 is TGTGCCAGCAGCCACTCCCGGGACAGGGATCGGGATGAGCAGTTCTTC. Its translation: CASSHSRDRDRDEQFF.

This clonotype was recorded a few times. The gene calls are TRBV10-3 and TRBJ2-4, with 12 bases fitting TRBD2. The V and J ends lost 10 bases and 8 bases, in that order; junction bases with no gene match: 9. This CDR3 is built from 14 residues. Per the germline V gene, CDR1 is ENHRY and CDR2 is SYGVKD. This chain's CDR3 is CATSLAGGGDIQYF. In DNA form, the CDR3 reads TGTGCCACTTCGCTAGCGGGAGGGGGGGACATTCAGTACTTC.

This chain connects TRBV29-1 to TRBJ1-2, with TRBD1 matching 7 bases. J gave up 6 bases and V 7 bases, and 8 bases lay outside the gene matches. CDR3 length: 12 amino acids. Germline V gene sequence: CDR1 SQVTM, CDR2 ANQGSEA. The CDR3 DNA sequence: TGCAGCGGGGAAGACAGGGTCCATGGCTACACCTTC. This translates into CSGEDRVHGYTF.

V usage is TRBV30 and J usage is TRBJ2-7; tentative D call: TRBD1 (5 bases). The CDR3 sequence is 14 residues long. Germline V gene sequence: CDR1 GTSNPN, CDR2 SVGIG (reference sequence). The V gene lost 2 bases and the J gene lost 5 bases, with 16 bases spanning the gap. The CDR3 spells CAWSLIGQGDEQYF. The CDR3, as DNA: TGTGCCTGGAGTTTAATCGGCCAGGGTGACGAGCAGTACTTC.

This clonotype was picked up a small number of times. The rearrangement joins TRBV20-1 to TRBJ1-5, with no clear D. V gave up 5 bases and J gave up 4 bases, with 12 bases separating them. Per germline, CDR1 DFQATT and CDR2 SNEGSKA (reference sequence). CDR3 length: 13 residues. The chain's CDR3 is CSAREGGNQPQHF. CDR3 in DNA: TGCAGTGCTCGGGAGGGCGGGAATCAGCCCCAGCATTTT.

This clonotype was observed a few times. The chain is built from TRBV6-5 and TRBJ2-3; 10 nucleotides align to TRBD2. Germline CDR1 MNHEY, CDR2 SVGAGI. The CDR3 is made up of 15 amino acids. The junction had 4 bases not matched to a gene; V was cut back by 3 bases and J by 4 bases. In nucleotides, the CDR3 is TGTGCCAGCAGTTATAGCGGGGGGCTTGCAGATACGCAGTATTTT. Protein sequence: CASSYSGGLADTQYF.

The chain recombines TRBV20-1 with TRBJ2-1, with D perhaps matching TRBD2 (6 bases). Germline CDR1 reads DFQATT; CDR2 reads SNEGSKA (reference sequence). The V gene lost 0 bases and the J gene lost 6 bases, with 18 bases spanning the gap. The CDR3 has 16 residues. The CDR3 protein is CSAREIGGLGTNEQFF. As DNA, the CDR3 is TGCAGTGCTAGAGAGATAGGAGGGTTAGGGACCAATGAGCAGTTCTTC.

This clonotype was seen at least ten times. The V gene is TRBV12-3 or TRBV12-4, the J gene TRBJ2-3, with TRBD1 matching over 9 bases. The V segment lost 5 bases and the J segment 2 bases; nucleotides outside the gene matches: 5. The CDR3 contains 15 residues. DNA for the CDR3: TGTGCCAGCAGTCCGGGACAGGGCAACACAGATACGCAGTATTTT. Its protein product is CASSPGQGNTDTQYF.

Only a few counts were recorded for this clonotype. The rearrangement links TRBV10-3 to TRBJ1-1; D call uncertain. The CDR3 is 15 residues long. Trimming removed 2 bases from V and 0 bases from J, with 10 bases in between. Germline V lookup: CDR1 ENHRY, CDR2 SYGVKD. CDR3 region: CAISESYGVNTEAFF. In nucleotides, the CDR3 is TGTGCCATCAGTGAGAGCTATGGGGTGAACACTGAAGCTTTCTTT.

This clonotype came up a few times. The rearrangement uses TRBV7-8 and TRBJ2-1; D may be TRBD1 (6 bases). The CDR3 length is 15 residues. V lost 4 bases and J lost 4, with 14 bases in between. Germline loops: CDR1 SGHVS, CDR2 FQNEAQ. The DNA of the CDR3 is TGTGCCAGCAGCTCCCCCAGGGGCCGGTACAATGAGCAGTTCTTC. Its translation: CASSSPRGRYNEQFF.

This clonotype was found a few times. The genes are TRBV4-3 and TRBJ2-1; D may be TRBD2 (7 bases). The CDR3 spans 15 residues. Trimming pared 6 bases from V and 6 bases from J, leaving 18 bases between. Germline loops: CDR1 LGHNA, CDR2 YSLEER. The CDR3 nucleotides are TGCGCCAGCAGTCAACGGGCGGGGGCAGGCAATGAGCAGTTCTTC. Translated, it gives CASSQRAGAGNEQFF.

In this sample, this clonotype turned up a few times. The J gene is TRBJ2-2, the V gene TRBV6-2 or TRBV6-3, with a weak D call TRBD2 (6 bases). Trimming took 1 base from V and 7 from J, leaving 10 bases between them. CDR1 MNHEY and CDR2 SVGEGT come from the germline V gene. The CDR3 contains 14 residues. The CDR3 DNA follows: TGTGCCAGCAGTTACTTGCGGGATGGCGGGGAGCTGTTTTTT. Its protein product is CASSYLRDGGELFF.

This clonotype has at least ten counts. V is TRBV12-3 or TRBV12-4 and J is TRBJ1-5; D remains unclear. Trimming left V 6 bases short and J 0 bases short, with 15 bases between. CDR3 size: 16 residues. The CDR3 DNA reads as TGTGCCAGCAGCCTTTTTGGAGGCAATAGCAATCAGCCCCAGCATTTT. Translating gives CASSLFGGNSNQPQHF.

The rearrangement links TRBV5-1 to TRBJ2-7; D might be TRBD1 (5 bases). CDR1 SGHRS and CDR2 YFSETQ come from the germline V gene. Trimming shortened V by 6 bases and J by 5 bases, and 27 bases separated the two germline ends. The CDR3 sequence is 17 residues long. The CDR3 spells CASKGFRGAGKGDEQYF. In nucleotides, the CDR3 is TGCGCCAGCAAGGGGTTTCGTGGGGCCGGTAAAGGCGACGAGCAGTACTTC. Based on the CDR3 plus reference TRBV5-1 and TRBJ2-7, the full variable domain is KAGVTQTPRYLIKTRGQQVTLSCSPISGHRSVSWYQQTPGQGLQFLFEYFSETQRNKGNFPGRFSGRQFSNSRSEMNVSTLELGDSALYLCASKGFRGAGKGDEQYFGPGTRLTVT.

The CDR3 here is CASSLAGPQGYNEQFF. The DNA for the CDR3 is TGCGCCAGCAGCTTGGCGGGCCCGCAGGGCTACAATGAGCAGTTCTTC. The V and J genes are TRBV5-1 and TRBJ2-1; TRBD1 is a possible D gene (5 bases). The CDR3 sequence is 16 residues long. The V gene's germline CDR1 is SGHRS and CDR2 YFSETQ. Between the trimmed V and J ends, which lost 0 bases and 3 bases, there was a span of 13 bases.

This clonotype has a count of ten or more. The chain joins TRBV4-3 to TRBJ2-5, with D possibly being TRBD2 (6 bases). Trimming left V 4 bases short and J 5 bases short, with 20 bases between. This CDR3 comprises 16 residues. Germline values: CDR1 LGHNA, CDR2 YSLEER. The CDR3 nucleotides read TGCGCCAGCAGCCGACTAGGGCGCACCTATGGGGAGACCCAGTACTTC. Translation: CASSRLGRTYGETQYF.

This clonotype was detected many times. The chain is built from TRBV6-2 or TRBV6-3 and TRBJ2-3, with TRBD1 matching over 7 bases. The J segment lost 9 bases and the V segment lost 7 bases, leaving 13 bases of the junction unmatched. The CDR3 extends over 14 amino acids. Germline V gene lookup returns CDR1 MNHEY and CDR2 SVGEGT. Written as DNA, the CDR3 is TGTGCCAGCACTCGACCCCGACAGGGTGACACGCAGTATTTT. Translating it yields CASTRPRQGDTQYF.